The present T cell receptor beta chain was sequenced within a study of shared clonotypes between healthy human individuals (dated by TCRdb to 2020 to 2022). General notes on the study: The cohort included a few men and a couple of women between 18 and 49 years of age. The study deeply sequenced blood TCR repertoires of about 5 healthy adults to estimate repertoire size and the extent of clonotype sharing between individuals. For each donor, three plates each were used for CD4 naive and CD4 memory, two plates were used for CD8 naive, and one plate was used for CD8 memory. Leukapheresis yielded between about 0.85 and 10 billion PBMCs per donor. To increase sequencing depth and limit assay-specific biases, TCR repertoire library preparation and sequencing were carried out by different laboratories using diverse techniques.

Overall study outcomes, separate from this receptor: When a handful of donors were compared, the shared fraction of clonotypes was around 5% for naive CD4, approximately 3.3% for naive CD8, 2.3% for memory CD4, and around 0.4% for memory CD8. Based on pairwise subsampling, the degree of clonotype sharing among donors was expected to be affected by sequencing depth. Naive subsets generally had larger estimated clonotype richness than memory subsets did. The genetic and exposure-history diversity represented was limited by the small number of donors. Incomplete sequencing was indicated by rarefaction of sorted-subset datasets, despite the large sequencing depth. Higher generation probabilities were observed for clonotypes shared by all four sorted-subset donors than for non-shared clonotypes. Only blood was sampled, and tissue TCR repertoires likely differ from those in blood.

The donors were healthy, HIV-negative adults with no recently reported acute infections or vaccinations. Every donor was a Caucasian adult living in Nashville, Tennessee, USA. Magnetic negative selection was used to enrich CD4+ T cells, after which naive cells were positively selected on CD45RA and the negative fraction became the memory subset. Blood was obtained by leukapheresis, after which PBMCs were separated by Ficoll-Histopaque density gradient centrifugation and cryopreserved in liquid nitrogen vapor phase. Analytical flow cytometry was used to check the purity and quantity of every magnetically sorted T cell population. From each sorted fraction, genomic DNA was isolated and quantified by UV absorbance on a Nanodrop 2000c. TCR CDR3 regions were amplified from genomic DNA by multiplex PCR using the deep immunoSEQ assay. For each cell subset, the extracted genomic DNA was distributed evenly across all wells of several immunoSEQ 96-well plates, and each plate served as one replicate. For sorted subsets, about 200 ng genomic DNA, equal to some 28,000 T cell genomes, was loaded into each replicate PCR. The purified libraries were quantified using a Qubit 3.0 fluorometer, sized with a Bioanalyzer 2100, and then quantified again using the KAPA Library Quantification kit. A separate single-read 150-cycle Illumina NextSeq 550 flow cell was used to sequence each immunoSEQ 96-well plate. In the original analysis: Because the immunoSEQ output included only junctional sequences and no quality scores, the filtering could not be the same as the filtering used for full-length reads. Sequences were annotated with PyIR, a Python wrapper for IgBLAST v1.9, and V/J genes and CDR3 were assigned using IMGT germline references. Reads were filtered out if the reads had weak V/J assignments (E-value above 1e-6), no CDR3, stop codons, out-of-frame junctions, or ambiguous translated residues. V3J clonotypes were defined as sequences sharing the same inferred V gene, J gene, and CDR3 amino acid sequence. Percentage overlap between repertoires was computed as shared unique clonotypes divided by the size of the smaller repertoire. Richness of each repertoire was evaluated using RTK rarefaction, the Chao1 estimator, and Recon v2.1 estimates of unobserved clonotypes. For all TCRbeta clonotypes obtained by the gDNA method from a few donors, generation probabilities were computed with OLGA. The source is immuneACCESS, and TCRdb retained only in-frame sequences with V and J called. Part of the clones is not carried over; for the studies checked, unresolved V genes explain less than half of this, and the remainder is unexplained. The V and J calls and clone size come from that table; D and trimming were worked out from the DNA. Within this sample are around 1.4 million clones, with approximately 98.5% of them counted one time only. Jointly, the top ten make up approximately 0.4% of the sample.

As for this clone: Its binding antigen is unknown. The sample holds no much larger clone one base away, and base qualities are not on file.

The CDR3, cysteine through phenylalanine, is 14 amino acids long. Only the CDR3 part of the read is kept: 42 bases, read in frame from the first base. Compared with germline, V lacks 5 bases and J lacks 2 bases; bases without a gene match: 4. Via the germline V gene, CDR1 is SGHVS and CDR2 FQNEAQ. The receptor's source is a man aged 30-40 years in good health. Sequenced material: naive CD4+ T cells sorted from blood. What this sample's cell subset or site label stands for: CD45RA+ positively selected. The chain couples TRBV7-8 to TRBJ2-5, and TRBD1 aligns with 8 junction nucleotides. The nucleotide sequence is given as TGTGCCAGCAGCATTAACAGGGGGCAAGAGACCCAGTACTTC. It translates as CASSINRGQETQYF.